Listed here are 24 T cell receptor beta chains from one sample, sequenced in a study of a mutant IDH1 vaccine in newly diagnosed glioma. Libraries were prepared by immunoSEQ multiplex PCR; TCRdb keeps only in-frame clonotypes and omits some of them. The table shows roughly 15,000 clones, with approximately 92% occurring only once. Time point specified: baseline, week 1 (first vaccination visit). Specified treatment: pre-vaccination baseline after standard-of-care therapy. The source material was PBMCs, sampled from a glioma patient treated with radiotherapy, temozolomide or both. The receptors derive from a woman aged 40-49 years with glioma. Some clones in this sample may be carry-over from other donors' samples.

The rearrangement uses TRBV20-1 and TRBJ2-2; D gene ambiguous. The length of the CDR3 is 11 residues. The germline V gene encodes CDR1 DFQATT and CDR2 SNEGSKA (reference sequence). The V and J ends lost 6 bases and 6 bases respectively, with 8 bases between them. As DNA, the CDR3 is TGCAGTGCAGGCTGGGCCGGGGAGCTGTTTTTT. This sequence encodes CSAGWAGELFF.

V and J are TRBV7-9 and TRBJ1-2, with a weak D call TRBD1 (6 bases). From germline, CDR1 is SEHNR and CDR2 FQNEAQ (reference sequence). Trimming removed 5 bases from V and 7 bases from J, with 17 bases in between. CDR3 size: 14 residues. The CDR3 protein is CASSLVRQEAGYTF. As DNA, the CDR3 is TGTGCCAGCAGCCTTGTGAGACAGGAGGCTGGCTACACCTTC.

This CDR3 reads CASSIAGRRGEQYF. The CDR3 DNA reads as TGTGCCAGTAGTATAGCGGGACGGAGAGGCGAGCAGTACTTC. The rearrangement joins TRBV19 to TRBJ2-7; D could derive from TRBD1 or TRBD2 (5 bases each). Trimming cost V 1 base and J 6 bases, with 13 bases left between them. Per the germline V gene, CDR1 is LNHDA and CDR2 is SQIVND (reference sequence). The CDR3 extends over 14 amino acids.

Written as DNA, the CDR3 is TGTGCCAGCAGCGTAGCGACTAGTAGGGCCAACGTCCTGACTTTC. It specifies CASSVATSRANVLTF. The chain has TRBV9 and TRBJ2-6; possible D gene TRBD2, 6 bases. Per germline, CDR1 SGDLS and CDR2 YYNGEE. The CDR3 is 15 residues long. Trimming removed 0 bases at V and 5 bases at J, with 9 bases between.

The chain links TRBV4-2 to TRBJ1-4, with unresolved D. The CDR3 loop spans 16 amino acids. Germline CDR1 and CDR2: LGHNA and YNFKEQ. V was clipped by 3 bases and J by 7 bases, with 18 bases between them. CDR3 sequence (DNA): TGTGCCAGCAGCCACTTGGTCATCCTCGACGGTGAAAAACTGTTTTTT. It is translated as CASSHLVILDGEKLFF.

The chain has TRBV5-1 and TRBJ1-2; 11 bases are a match to TRBD1. J lost 6 bases, V lost 2 bases, and 6 bases had no gene match. This CDR3 is 15 amino acids long. The germline V gene encodes CDR1 SGHRS and CDR2 YFSETQ. This CDR3 is CASSLSGQGANGYTF. CDR3 in DNA: TGCGCCAGCAGCTTATCAGGACAGGGGGCTAATGGCTACACCTTC.

The chain carries TRBV11-2 and TRBJ1-1; possible D gene TRBD1, 6 bases. The germline V gene encodes CDR1 SGHAT and CDR2 FQNNGV. CDR3 length: 15 residues. V was cut by 1 base and J by 4 bases, with 13 bases left in between. CDR3 nucleotide sequence: TGTGCCAGCAGCTTAGGGGCAGGGGCGGGCACTGAAGCTTTCTTT. Translating gives CASSLGAGAGTEAFF.

The genes are TRBV4-2 and TRBJ1-3, with TRBD1 identical over 8 bases. Germline V gene sequence: CDR1 LGHNA, CDR2 YNFKEQ. CDR3 length: 17 residues. The V gene end was trimmed by 1 base and the J gene end by 0 bases; junction bases not matched to a gene: 5. Written as DNA, the CDR3 is TGTGCCAGCAGCCAAGGGACAGGGCGAACCTCTGGAAACACCATATATTTT. This gives the protein CASSQGTGRTSGNTIYF.

Written as DNA, the CDR3 is TGTGCCAGCAGCTTAGGGGGGGGGAGTGCTGGCGAGCAGTACTTC. It yields the protein CASSLGGGSAGEQYF. The genes are TRBV7-9 and TRBJ2-7; 7 bases match TRBD2. CDR3 size: 15 residues. Trimming removed 1 base from V and 6 bases from J; junction bases left unmatched: 9. CDR1 is SEHNR and CDR2 is FQNEAQ in the germline V gene (reference sequence).

The V gene is TRBV7-2, the J gene TRBJ2-3; TRBD2 might be the D (5 bases). Germline V gives CDR1 SGHTA, CDR2 FQGNSA. The V and J ends lost 5 bases and 2 bases respectively, with 14 bases between them. The CDR3 extends over 15 amino acids. This CDR3 reads CASSISGADTDTQYF. The CDR3 DNA is TGTGCCAGCAGCATCAGCGGAGCAGACACAGATACGCAGTATTTT. Variable domain in full (rest from reference TRBV7-2 and TRBJ2-3): GAGVSQSPSNKVTEKGKDVELRCDPISGHTALYWYRQSLGQGLEFLIYFQGNSAPDKSGLPSDRFSAERTGGSVSTLTIQRTQQEDSAVYLCASSISGADTDTQYFGPGTRLTVL.

This sequence joins TRBV7-9 and TRBJ1-3; D unresolved. The CDR3 is 13 amino acids. V dropped 2 bases and J dropped 2 bases, with 4 bases sitting between them. The germline V gene has CDR1 SEHNR and CDR2 FQNEAQ (reference sequence). CDR3: CASSLPPGNTIYF. The CDR3 DNA follows: TGTGCCAGCAGCTTACCCCCTGGAAACACCATATATTTT.

This chain links TRBV30 with TRBJ2-1; D gene uncertain. Germline V gene lookup returns CDR1 GTSNPN and CDR2 SVGIG (reference sequence). The CDR3 is made up of 9 amino acids. The V gene lost 6 bases and the J gene lost 6 bases, with 3 bases spanning the gap. The CDR3 DNA follows: TGTGCCTGTTCCAATGAGCAGTTCTTC. Protein sequence: CACSNEQFF.

The rearrangement uses TRBV5-1 and TRBJ2-2, with 11 bases fitting TRBD2. CDR1 is SGHRS and CDR2 is YFSETQ in the germline V gene. Trimming removed 4 bases from V and 9 bases from J; junction bases left unmatched: 5. CDR3 length: 14 residues. The CDR3 reads CASSKGTSGRELFF. The CDR3 nucleotides are TGCGCCAGCAGCAAAGGGACTAGCGGTCGGGAGCTGTTTTTT.

V and J are TRBV19 and TRBJ2-5; TRBD1 agrees at 8 bases. The CDR3 is 15 residues long. J lost 4 bases, V lost 4 bases, and 8 bases had no gene match. CDR1 LNHDA and CDR2 SQIVND come from the germline V gene (reference sequence). CDR3 sequence: CASSTQQGAGETQYF. The CDR3 DNA is TGTGCCAGTAGTACCCAGCAGGGGGCAGGAGAGACCCAGTACTTC.

The V call is TRBV6-1, the J call TRBJ2-3, with D possibly being TRBD2 (6 bases). With 8 bases removed from V and 2 bases from J, the gap between germline ends came to 17 bases. Germline CDR1 reads MNHNS; CDR2 reads SASEGT. This CDR3 comprises 15 residues. As DNA, the CDR3 is TGTGCCAGCCGACTAGGTACAGTGCCCACAGATACGCAGTATTTT. Amino acids: CASRLGTVPTDTQYF.

This clone was found once. The chain employs TRBV5-1 and TRBJ2-7, with D hard to call. Trimming removed 4 bases at V and 0 bases at J, with 14 bases between. CDR3 length: 15 residues. CDR1 SGHRS and CDR2 YFSETQ come from the germline V gene. CDR3 bases: TGCGCCAGCAGCGGGCTCGGATCGAGCTCCTACGAGCAGTACTTC. Translation: CASSGLGSSSYEQYF.

The chain is built from TRBV18 and TRBJ1-5, with D unclear. This CDR3 is 13 amino acids long. Germline V gene data show CDR1 as KGHSH and CDR2 as LQKENI. Trimming took 3 bases from V and 5 from J, leaving 8 bases between them. The CDR3 DNA reads TGTGCCAGCTCACCGGTCCATTATCAGCCCCAGCATTTT. It yields the protein CASSPVHYQPQHF.

This chain joins TRBV13 and TRBJ1-3; D not certain. Germline V gene data show CDR1 as PRHDT and CDR2 as FYEKMQ (reference sequence). This CDR3 spans 16 amino acids. The V gene lost 5 bases and the J gene lost 4 bases, with 18 bases spanning the gap. The CDR3 DNA follows: TGTGCCAGCAGCCAGCTAAGGGCAGATCTGGGAAACACCATATATTTT. It codes for CASSQLRADLGNTIYF.

The chain combines TRBV5-1 with TRBJ2-7; 10 bases fit TRBD1. The junction had 12 bases not matched to a gene; V was cut back by 3 bases and J by 0 bases. This CDR3 is built from 18 residues. Germline loops: CDR1 SGHRS, CDR2 YFSETQ. The CDR3 bases are TGCGCCAGCAGCTCGTCAGGACAGGGGGTCGCACCCTCCTACGAGCAGTACTTC. This translates into CASSSSGQGVAPSYEQYF. The variable domain in full, completed from reference TRBV5-1 and TRBJ2-7, reads KAGVTQTPRYLIKTRGQQVTLSCSPISGHRSVSWYQQTPGQGLQFLFEYFSETQRNKGNFPGRFSGRQFSNSRSEMNVSTLELGDSALYLCASSSSGQGVAPSYEQYFGPGTRLTVT.

The gene calls are TRBV7-8 and TRBJ2-1, with D maybe TRBD2 (6 bases). The ends were cut back, 1 base at V and 5 bases at J, with 9 bases in the middle. CDR1 and CDR2 from the germline V gene are SGHVS and FQNEAQ. This CDR3 is built from 14 residues. DNA for the CDR3: TGTGCCAGCAGCTTAGGGCTAGCGCACAATGAGCAGTTCTTC. Translated: CASSLGLAHNEQFF.

The chain joins TRBV4-1 to TRBJ2-7, with D maybe TRBD2 (6 bases). Germline V lookup: CDR1 MGHRA, CDR2 YSYEKL. V was clipped by 0 bases and J by 2 bases, with 11 bases between them. The CDR3 is 15 amino acids. The CDR3 nucleotides are TGCGCCAGCAGCCAAGATTGGGACTTGACCTACGAGCAGTACTTC. It is translated as CASSQDWDLTYEQYF.

This sequence joins TRBV5-1 and TRBJ2-1; D gene unclear. The CDR3 loop spans 15 amino acids. Germline loops: CDR1 SGHRS, CDR2 YFSETQ. V shed 0 bases and J shed 5 bases, with 12 bases lying between them. The CDR3 loop reads CASSLVFEAHNEQFF. The CDR3 DNA reads as TGCGCCAGCAGCTTGGTCTTCGAGGCCCACAATGAGCAGTTCTTC.

This clone was picked up one time. The J gene is TRBJ1-2, the V gene TRBV11-3, with a possible D match to TRBD1 (5 bases). The length of the CDR3 is 16 residues. Trimming pared 4 bases from V and 6 bases from J, leaving 21 bases between. Germline V gives CDR1 SGHNT, CDR2 YENEEA. The CDR3 DNA follows: TGTGCCAGCAGCTCCACCCCGGGACCCAGCTGGGATGGCTACACCTTC. It translates to CASSSTPGPSWDGYTF.

This chain joins TRBV30 and TRBJ2-3; D unresolved. V was pared by 4 bases and J by 2 bases, with 10 bases between. CDR3 length: 13 residues. Germline V gene lookup returns CDR1 GTSNPN and CDR2 SVGIG (reference sequence). CDR3 nucleotide sequence: TGTGCCTGGAACGCTTGGACCACAGATACGCAGTATTTT. It translates to CAWNAWTTDTQYF.